The sequence of this T cell receptor (beta chain) was determined in a study of T-cell reconstitution after alpha-beta-depleted transplantation in children. With respect to this clonotype: What it binds is unknown.

Notes on the study in general: Expanded graft clones, several hundred of them, were reportedly the source of alpha-beta T cells about two months after transplant.

TCRbeta library construction was performed incorporating unique molecular identifiers. TCRdb independently ran MiXCR on the PCR reads; one entry per CDR3 protein. Here the sample spans some 550,000 distinct CDR3 sequences, approximately 22% being singletons. Germline V gives CDR1 MDHEN, CDR2 SYDVKM. The CDR3 runs to 12 residues. V lost 8 bases to trimming and J lost 11 bases; unmatched junction nucleotides: 10. V and J are TRBV28 and TRBJ1-1, with 8 bases aligning to TRBD1. The receptor was derived from a boy younger than two who had a stem cell transplant for acute myeloid leukemia, so the T cells may come from the graft donor. The specimen comprised PBMCs, mostly from graft donor cells, sampled 360 days after TCRalphabeta/CD19-depleted stem cell transplant. The CDR3 region is CASLDRVGTAFF. CDR3 nucleotides: TGTGCCAGCCTGGACAGGGTTGGGACGGCTTTCTTT.